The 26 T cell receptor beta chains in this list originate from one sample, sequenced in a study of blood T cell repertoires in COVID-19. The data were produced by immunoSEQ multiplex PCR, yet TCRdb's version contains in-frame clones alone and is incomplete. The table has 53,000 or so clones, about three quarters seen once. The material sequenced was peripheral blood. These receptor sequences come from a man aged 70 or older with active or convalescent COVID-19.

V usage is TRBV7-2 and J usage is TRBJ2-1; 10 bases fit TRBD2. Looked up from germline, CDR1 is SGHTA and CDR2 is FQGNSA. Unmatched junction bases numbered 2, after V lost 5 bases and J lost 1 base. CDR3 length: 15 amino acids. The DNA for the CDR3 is TGTGCCAGCAGCGCTAGCGGGGGTTCCTACAATGAGCAGTTCTTC. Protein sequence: CASSASGGSYNEQFF.

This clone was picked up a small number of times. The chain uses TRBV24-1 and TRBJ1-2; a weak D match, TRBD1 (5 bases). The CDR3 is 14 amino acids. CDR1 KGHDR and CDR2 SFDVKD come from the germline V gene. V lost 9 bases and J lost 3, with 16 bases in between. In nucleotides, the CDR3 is TGTGCCACCTCGTCCGGGGGGGTGGACTATGGCTACACCTTC. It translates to CATSSGGVDYGYTF.

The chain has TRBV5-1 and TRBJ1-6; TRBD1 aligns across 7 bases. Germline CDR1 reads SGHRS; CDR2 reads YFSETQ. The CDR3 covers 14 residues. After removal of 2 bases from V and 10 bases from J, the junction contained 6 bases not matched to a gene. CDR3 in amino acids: CASSFRDRDSPLHF. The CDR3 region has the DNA TGCGCCAGCAGCTTCCGCGACAGGGACTCACCCCTCCACTTT.

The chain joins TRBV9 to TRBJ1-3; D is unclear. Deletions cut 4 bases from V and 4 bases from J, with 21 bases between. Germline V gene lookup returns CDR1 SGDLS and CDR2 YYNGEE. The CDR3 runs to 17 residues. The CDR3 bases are TGTGCCAGCAGCCTAAACTCTTCACCCTCGGGGGGAAACACCATATATTTT. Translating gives CASSLNSSPSGGNTIYF.

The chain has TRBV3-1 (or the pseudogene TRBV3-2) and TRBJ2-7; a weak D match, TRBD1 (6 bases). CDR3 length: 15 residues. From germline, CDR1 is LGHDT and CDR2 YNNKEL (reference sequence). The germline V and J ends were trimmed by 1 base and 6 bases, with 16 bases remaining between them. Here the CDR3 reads CASSQVQGSIGEQYF. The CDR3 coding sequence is TGTGCCAGCAGCCAAGTACAGGGTTCGATTGGCGAGCAGTACTTC.

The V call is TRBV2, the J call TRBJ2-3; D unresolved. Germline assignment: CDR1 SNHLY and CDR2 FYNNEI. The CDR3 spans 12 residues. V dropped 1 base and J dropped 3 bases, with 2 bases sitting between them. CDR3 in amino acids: CASSEVTDTQYF. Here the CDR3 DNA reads TGTGCCAGCAGTGAAGTAACAGATACGCAGTATTTT.

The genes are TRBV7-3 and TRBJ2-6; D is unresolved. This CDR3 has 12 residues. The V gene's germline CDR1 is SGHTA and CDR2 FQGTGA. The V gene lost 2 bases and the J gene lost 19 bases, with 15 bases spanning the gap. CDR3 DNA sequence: TGTGCCAGCAGCTTACTTGGCGGTGCGATTACTTTC. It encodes CASSLLGGAITF.

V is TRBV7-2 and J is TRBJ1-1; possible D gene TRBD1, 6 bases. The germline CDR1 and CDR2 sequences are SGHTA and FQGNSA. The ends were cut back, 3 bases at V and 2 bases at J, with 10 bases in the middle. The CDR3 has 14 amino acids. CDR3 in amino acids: CASSFGQSNTEAFF. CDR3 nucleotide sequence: TGTGCCAGCAGCTTTGGACAGTCAAACACTGAAGCTTTCTTT.

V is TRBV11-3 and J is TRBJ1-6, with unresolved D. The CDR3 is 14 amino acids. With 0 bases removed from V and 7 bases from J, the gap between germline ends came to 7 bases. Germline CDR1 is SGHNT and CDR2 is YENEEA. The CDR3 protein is CASSLDGENSPLHF. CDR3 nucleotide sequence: TGTGCCAGCAGCTTAGACGGGGAAAATTCACCCCTCCACTTT.

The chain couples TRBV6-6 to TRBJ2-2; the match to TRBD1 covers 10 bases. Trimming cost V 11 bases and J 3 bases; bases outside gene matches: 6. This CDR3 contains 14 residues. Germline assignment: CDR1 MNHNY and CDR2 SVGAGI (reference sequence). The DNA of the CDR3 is TGTGCCTCCCGGGACAGGGGAGACACCGGGGAGCTGTTTTTT. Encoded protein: CASRDRGDTGELFF.

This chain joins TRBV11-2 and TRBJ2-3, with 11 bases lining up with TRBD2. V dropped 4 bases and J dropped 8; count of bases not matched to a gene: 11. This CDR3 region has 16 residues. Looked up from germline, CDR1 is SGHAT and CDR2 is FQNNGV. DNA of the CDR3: TGTGCCAGCAGCTCCGCCTCGACTAGCGGGGAGGGTACGCAGTATTTT. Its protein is CASSSASTSGEGTQYF.

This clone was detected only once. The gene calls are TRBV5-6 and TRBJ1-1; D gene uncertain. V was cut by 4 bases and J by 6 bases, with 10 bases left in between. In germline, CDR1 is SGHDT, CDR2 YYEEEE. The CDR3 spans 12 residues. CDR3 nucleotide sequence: TGTGCCAGCAGCCCCGCAGCGGCTGAAGCTTTCTTT. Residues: CASSPAAAEAFF.

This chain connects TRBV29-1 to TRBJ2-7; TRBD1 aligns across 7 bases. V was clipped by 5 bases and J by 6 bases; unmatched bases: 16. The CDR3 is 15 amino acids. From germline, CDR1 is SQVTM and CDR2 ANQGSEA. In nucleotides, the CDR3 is TGCAGCGTTACATGGAACCACAGGGGAGCCTTCGAGCAGTACTTC. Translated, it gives CSVTWNHRGAFEQYF.

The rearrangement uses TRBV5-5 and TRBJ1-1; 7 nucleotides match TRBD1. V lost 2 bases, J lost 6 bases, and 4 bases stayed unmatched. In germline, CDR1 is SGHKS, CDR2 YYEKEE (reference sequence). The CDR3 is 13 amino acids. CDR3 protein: CASSFTQGSEAFF. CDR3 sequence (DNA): TGTGCCAGCAGCTTCACACAGGGGTCTGAAGCTTTCTTT.

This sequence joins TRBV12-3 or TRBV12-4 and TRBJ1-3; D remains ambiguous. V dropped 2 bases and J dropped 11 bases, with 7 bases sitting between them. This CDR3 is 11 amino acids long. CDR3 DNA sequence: TGTGCCAGCAGTTTACAGCGTGCCATATATTTT. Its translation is CASSLQRAIYF.

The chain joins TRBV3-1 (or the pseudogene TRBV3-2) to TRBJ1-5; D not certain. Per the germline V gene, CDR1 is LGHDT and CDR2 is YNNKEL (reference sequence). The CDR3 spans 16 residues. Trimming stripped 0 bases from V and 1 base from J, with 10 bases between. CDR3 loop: CASSQDASTSNQPQHF. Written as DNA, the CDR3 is TGTGCCAGCAGCCAAGATGCCAGTACGAGCAATCAGCCCCAGCATTTT.

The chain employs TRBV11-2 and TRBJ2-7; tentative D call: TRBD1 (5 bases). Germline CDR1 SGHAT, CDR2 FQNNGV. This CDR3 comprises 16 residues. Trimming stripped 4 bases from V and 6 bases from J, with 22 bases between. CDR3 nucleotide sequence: TGTGCCAGCAGCTCGCTGCGGCGAAGGGGCCCTGCCGAGCAGTACTTC. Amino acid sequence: CASSSLRRRGPAEQYF.

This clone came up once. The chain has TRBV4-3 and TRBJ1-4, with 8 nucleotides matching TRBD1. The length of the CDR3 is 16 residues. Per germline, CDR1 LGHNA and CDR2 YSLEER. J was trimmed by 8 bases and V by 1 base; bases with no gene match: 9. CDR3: CASSQGVQGAIEKLFF. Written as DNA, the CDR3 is TGCGCCAGCAGCCAAGGGGTTCAGGGGGCGATAGAAAAACTGTTTTTT.

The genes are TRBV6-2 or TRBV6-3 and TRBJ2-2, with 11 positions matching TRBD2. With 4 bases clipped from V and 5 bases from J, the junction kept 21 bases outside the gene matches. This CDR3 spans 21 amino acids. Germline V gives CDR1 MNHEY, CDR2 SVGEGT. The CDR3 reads CASSSHFFSGGASSETGELFF. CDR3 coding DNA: TGTGCCAGCAGTTCCCACTTCTTTAGCGGGGGGGCCAGTTCGGAAACCGGGGAGCTGTTTTTT.

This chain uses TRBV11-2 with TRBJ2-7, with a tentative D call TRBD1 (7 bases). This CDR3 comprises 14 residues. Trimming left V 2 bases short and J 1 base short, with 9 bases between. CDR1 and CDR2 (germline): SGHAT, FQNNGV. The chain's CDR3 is CASSLSGGSYEQYF. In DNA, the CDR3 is TGTGCCAGCAGCTTATCAGGGGGGTCCTACGAGCAGTACTTC.

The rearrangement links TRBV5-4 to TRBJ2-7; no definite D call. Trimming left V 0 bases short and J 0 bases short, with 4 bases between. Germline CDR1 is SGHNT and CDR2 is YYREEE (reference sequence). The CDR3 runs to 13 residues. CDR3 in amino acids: CASSLANSYEQYF. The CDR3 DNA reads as TGTGCCAGCAGCTTGGCTAACTCCTACGAGCAGTACTTC.

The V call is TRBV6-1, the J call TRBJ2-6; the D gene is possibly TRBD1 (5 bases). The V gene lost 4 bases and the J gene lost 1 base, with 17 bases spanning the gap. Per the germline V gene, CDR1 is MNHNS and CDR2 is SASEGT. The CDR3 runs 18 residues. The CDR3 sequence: CASSVEVFPGSGANVLTF. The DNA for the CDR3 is TGTGCCAGCAGTGTGGAAGTCTTTCCAGGGTCTGGGGCCAACGTCCTGACTTTC.

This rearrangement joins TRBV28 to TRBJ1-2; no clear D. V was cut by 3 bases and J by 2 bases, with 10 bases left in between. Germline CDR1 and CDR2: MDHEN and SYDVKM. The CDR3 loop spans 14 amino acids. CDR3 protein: CASSLIRGNYGYTF. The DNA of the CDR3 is TGTGCCAGCAGTTTGATCCGGGGAAACTATGGCTACACCTTC.

The CDR3 is CASSLGPSHNTGELFF. The DNA of the CDR3 is TGTGCCAGCAGCTTGGGGCCATCTCATAACACCGGGGAGCTGTTTTTT. The chain has TRBV5-6 and TRBJ2-2; D uncertain. Trimming took 0 bases from V and 2 from J, leaving 11 bases between them. The CDR3 has 16 amino acids. The germline V gene has CDR1 SGHDT and CDR2 YYEEEE.

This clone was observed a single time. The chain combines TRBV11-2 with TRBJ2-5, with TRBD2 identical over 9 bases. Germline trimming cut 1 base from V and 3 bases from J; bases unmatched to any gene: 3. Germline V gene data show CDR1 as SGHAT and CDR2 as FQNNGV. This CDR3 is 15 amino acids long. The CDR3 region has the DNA TGTGCCAGCAGCTTAGTTCTAGCGGGAAAAGAGACCCAGTACTTC. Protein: CASSLVLAGKETQYF.

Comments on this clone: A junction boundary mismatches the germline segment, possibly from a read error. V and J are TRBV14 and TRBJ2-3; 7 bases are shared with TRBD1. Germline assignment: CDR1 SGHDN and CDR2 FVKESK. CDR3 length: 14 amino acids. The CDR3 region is CASSQGDRVGTQYF. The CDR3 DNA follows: TGTGCCAGCAGTCAAGGGGACAGAGTAGGTACGCAGTATTTT.